This record covers a single T cell receptor (beta chain). Its antigen is not identified. The time point is: week 5, during vaccination. Vaccination comprised doses that each held 300 ug of mutant IDH1 20-mer peptide, plus topical imiquimod. Measured with immunoSEQ multiplex PCR; TCRdb has only the in-frame clones, and not every one. The profile shows tens of thousands of clones, around 81% of them singletons. The data originate from a study of a mutant IDH1 vaccine in newly diagnosed glioma. Across the study: The therapy given earlier, which was standard therapy, consisted of radiotherapy, temozolomide, or both, and most of the patients received both.

Losses at the gene ends were 6 bases for V and 4 bases for J; bases not matched to a gene: 9. The CDR3 extends over 14 amino acids. CDR1 is SGHNT and CDR2 is YYREEE in the germline V gene (reference sequence). The sample here was PBMCs, taken from a glioma patient whose treatment included an IDH1 peptide vaccine. This TCR was recovered from a man aged 30 to 45 with glioma. The chain carries TRBV5-4 and TRBJ2-5, with 7 nucleotides matching TRBD1. This CDR3 is CASTLDAGGETQYF. CDR3 DNA: TGTGCCAGCACCCTCGACGCAGGGGGAGAGACCCAGTACTTC.